Described below is a single TCR beta chain sequence and its context. The antigen it recognizes is unknown. The input lacks base qualities; no much larger clone sits a single base away. The source of the sample is a study of blood T cell repertoires in COVID-19 (dated by TCRdb to the early 2020s). Study-level background: Collaborator samples came from the United States, Italy and Spain and covered acute and convalescent phases of COVID-19. Sample metadata almost always included a de-identified subject ID, COVID-19 status, age in years and sex. Where available, HLA class I and class II types were taken from metadata supplied by the sample provider and were not determined by assay-based typing. The prospective study material was composed of cDNA or gDNA derived from T cells, B-cell-depleted T cells, or PBMCs. A freely available public database, intended as a resource for researchers studying the immune response to SARS-CoV-2, is where the repertoires were released. Subjects who had been exposed to COVID-19, were actively infected with it, or had recovered from it provided the deeply sampled blood TCRbeta repertoires that made up the dataset. Samples were obtained from the ongoing ImmuneRACE study (first 160 participants) and from 1,254 subjects provided by 6 global collaborators. Overall study results and their limits: Clinical and demographic metadata were provided uncurated, with the amount varying by source and participant.

TCRbeta CDR3 regions were amplified from genomic DNA by means of the immunoSEQ Assay, a bias-controlled multiplex PCR. The paper's data handling went like this. Nucleated cell counts per sample were estimated from amplification of reference gene primers within the assay. To quantify the absolute abundance of each unique TCRbeta CDR3 rearrangement, sequence reads were collapsed and filtered. For each sample, productive Simpson clonality was calculated as the square root of Simpson's diversity index over productive rearrangements. The table comes from immuneACCESS by way of TCRdb, which keeps in-frame sequences with V and J called. Part of the clones is missing from these tables; in studies checked, under half for an unresolved V gene and the rest for unknown reasons. D and trimming were read from the DNA, whereas the V and J calls and clone size are those reported in that table. The sample has 220,000 or so clones on record, approximately 84% of them singletons. Around 2.9% of the sample lies in the top ten.

The CDR3 measures 12 amino acids from cysteine to phenylalanine. The entry retains the CDR3 DNA only, 36 bases that are in frame from base 1. From the germline V gene (reference sequence), CDR1 is LNHDA and CDR2 is SQIVND. V and J lose 5 bases and 8 bases, and a span of 12 bases separates them. Another Seattle source contributed samples from volunteer blood donors who had recovered from COVID-19. Each collaborating institution followed its own protocols to collect whole blood in K2EDTA tubes. Collaborator samples were shipped for TCRbeta analysis as frozen whole blood, isolated PBMCs, or DNA extracted from either sample type.

The sequence derives from a man aged 50 or older who had recovered from COVID-19. Specimen: peripheral blood. The chain links TRBV19 with TRBJ1-1; a weak D assignment points to TRBD1 (5 bases agree). The DNA reads TGTGCCAGTAGTCAGGGTGTAGCCGAAGCTTTCTTT. Its coded protein is CASSQGVAEAFF.